The present T cell receptor (beta chain) was sequenced within a study of blood T cell repertoires in COVID-19. Whole-study context: Acute and convalescent COVID-19 samples came from the United States, Italy and Spain. T cells, B-cell-depleted T cells, or PBMCs supplied cDNA or gDNA.

Source study methods: Amplification with reference gene primers provided the estimates of nucleated cell counts. The table came from immunoSEQ multiplex PCR; TCRdb's copy has only in-frame clones and leaves some out. The DNA gave D and trimming, while V, J and clone size come from that table. The sample consists of some 150,000 clones, around 92% of them appearing once. The CDR3 runs to 13 residues. Trimming left V 2 bases short and J 7 bases short, with 11 bases between. In germline, CDR1 is SGHVS, CDR2 FQNEAQ. The source of this sequence is a man aged 55 to 70 with acute or convalescent COVID-19. The chain links TRBV7-8 to TRBJ1-1; no reliable D call. Sequenced sample: peripheral blood. The CDR3 nucleotides read TGTGCCAGCAGCTTACGTTGGCGGAATGAAGCTTTCTTT. Amino acid sequence: CASSLRWRNEAFF. Using reference TRBV7-8 and TRBJ1-1 for the parts outside the CDR3, the full variable domain is GAGVSQSPRYKVAKRGQDVALRCDPISGHVSLFWYQQALGQGPEFLTYFQNEAQLDKSGLPSDRFFAERPEGSVSTLKIQRTQQEDSAVYLCASSLRWRNEAFFGQGTRLTVV.